Shown below are 23 T cell receptor beta chains from a single sample sequenced in a study of tumor-infiltrating lymphocytes in primary liver carcinoma. A primer matching the constant region was used to make TCR beta cDNA from approximately 0.55 ug of total RNA. Three nested multiplex PCR rounds of slightly modified ARM-PCR generated TCR beta libraries. Forward primers for TRBV1-TRBV30 and a C-beta reverse primer served the first two PCR rounds, at approximately 10 cycles each. TCRdb reprocessed the multiplex PCR reads via MiXCR and lists one record per CDR3 protein. The sample lists about 110,000 distinct CDR3 sequences, roughly four fifths occurring once. The study co-extracted DNA and RNA from around 20-30 mg of unsorted bulk tissue. The material sequenced was liver tumor tissue from sampling region 3. Subset given: tumor region T3, left-lateral pole. Every receptor here comes from a man between 35 and 55 years old with primary liver carcinoma and hepatitis B virus infection.

The V gene is TRBV28, the J gene TRBJ2-7; the match to TRBD1 covers 9 bases. The germline gives CDR1 MDHEN, CDR2 SYDVKM. The CDR3 length is 16 residues. The V gene end was trimmed by 6 bases and the J gene end by 9 bases; junction bases not matched to a gene: 18. CDR3 loop: CASSPPGQGQRGGQYF. For the CDR3, the DNA is TGTGCCAGCAGCCCCCCGGGACAGGGTCAAAGGGGCGGGCAGTACTTC.

As for this clonotype: Given the absence of the conserved phenylalanine or tryptophan at the CDR3 end, a read error is likely. The chain recombines TRBV5-6 with TRBJ2-6, with 7 bases identical to TRBD1. The CDR3 loop spans 18 amino acids. Germline V gene lookup returns CDR1 SGHDT and CDR2 YYEEEE. The chain's CDR3 is CASSLAQTGKAGADVLTL. CDR3 coding DNA: TGTGCCAGCAGCTTGGCCCAGACAGGGAAGGCTGGGGCCGACGTCCTGACTTTA.

As to this clonotype: The junction does not match germline at one end; this may be a read error. The chain uses TRBV5-1 and TRBJ2-3, with 8 bases matching TRBD1. The CDR3 runs 13 residues. CDR1 is SGHRS, CDR2 YFSETQ, per germline. The CDR3 sequence: CAGSLQGADTQYF. In DNA, the CDR3 is TGCGCCGGCAGTTTACAGGGGGCAGATACGCAGTATTTT.

Concerning this clonotype: A junction end diverges from the germline sequence, so it may reflect a read error. The gene calls are TRBV7-8 and TRBJ2-1, with D maybe TRBD2 (6 bases). The length of the CDR3 is 14 residues. Germline assignment: CDR1 SGHVS and CDR2 FQNEAQ. The CDR3 protein is CVSSPAGRGDEQFF. The CDR3 DNA sequence: TGTGTCAGCAGCCCAGCCGGCCGCGGGGATGAGCAGTTCTTC.

A note on this clonotype: One junction end does not reproduce the germline sequence, and a read error may be involved. This rearrangement joins TRBV29-1 to TRBJ2-3, with a tentative D call TRBD2 (5 bases). CDR3 length: 13 amino acids. CDR1 and CDR2 from the germline V gene are SQVTM and ANQGSEA. CDR3 nucleotides: TGCAGCGCTTCTCGGGCGGGCACATATACGCAGTATTTT. Translating gives CSASRAGTYTQYF.

This clonotype was recorded many times. The rearrangement links TRBV6-1 to TRBJ2-6; 13 bases map to TRBD2. The length of the CDR3 is 15 residues. CDR1 and CDR2 (germline): MNHNS, SASEGT. The V segment lost 5 bases and the J segment 11 bases; nucleotides outside the gene matches: 6. DNA for the CDR3: TGTGCCAGCAGTTTTGGGACTAGCGGGATCGACGTCCTGACTTTC. It codes for CASSFGTSGIDVLTF.

The chain couples TRBV11-2 to TRBJ2-6; TRBD1 matches 8 bases. This CDR3 is 21 amino acids long. The germline V gene encodes CDR1 SGHAT and CDR2 FQNNGV. After removal of 5 bases from V and 17 bases from J, the junction contained 35 bases not matched to a gene. This CDR3 is CASSKGGDRGISLSGAKVMTF. DNA for the CDR3: TGTGCCAGCAGCAAGGGGGGAGACAGGGGCATTTCCCTCTCTGGGGCCAAGGTCATGACTTTC.

In regard to this clonotype: The CDR3 does not close with the conserved phenylalanine or tryptophan, likely indicating a read error. It is unclear where the CDR3 begins or ends on the DNA, so no DNA is shown, and the CDR3 is as TCRdb lists it. The gene calls are TRBV29-1 and TRBJ2-5; whether TRBD2, the table's D call, matches the DNA was not checked. The CDR3 is 14 amino acids long, termini counted. CDR1 SQVTM and CDR2 ANQGSEA come from the germline V gene. The CDR3 is CSVGTSGTWETQYL.

The chain joins TRBV10-1 to TRBJ2-2, with D hard to call. This CDR3 contains 14 residues. The germline V gene encodes CDR1 WNHNN and CDR2 SYGVQD (reference sequence). V was cut by 9 bases and J by 3 bases, with 14 bases left in between. The CDR3 spells CASSHDTDTGELFF. DNA of the CDR3: TGCGCCAGTTCCCACGACACAGACACCGGGGAGCTGTTTTTT.

Regarding this clonotype: A junction boundary mismatches the germline segment, possibly from a read error. The chain employs TRBV11-2 and TRBJ2-4, with unresolved D. Germline V gives CDR1 SGHAT, CDR2 FQNNGV. There are 15 residues in the CDR3. The CDR3 region has the DNA TGTGCCAGCACCACATCGTCGGTAGCCAGAAACATTCAGCACTTC. The encoded protein is CASTTSSVARNIQHF.

This clonotype showed up many times. The gene calls are TRBV29-1 and TRBJ2-3; 11 bases fit TRBD2. With V trimmed by 7 bases and J by 6 bases, 3 bases remained unmatched. CDR1 and CDR2 from the germline V gene are SQVTM and ANQGSEA. This CDR3 has 12 amino acids. In DNA form, the CDR3 reads TGCAGCGGAGCTAGCGGGAGGGATACGCAGTATTTT. Encoded protein: CSGASGRDTQYF.

The J gene is TRBJ1-2, the V gene TRBV5-4; 9 bases are shared with TRBD1. This CDR3 comprises 14 residues. Germline V gene data show CDR1 as SGHNT and CDR2 as YYREEE (reference sequence). The CDR3 DNA follows: TGTGTCGCCAGTTGCAGACAGGGGGACTATGGCTACACCTTC. Its translation is CVASCRQGDYGYTF.

About this clonotype: A read error may account for a junction end that differs from germline. The chain recombines TRBV6-4 with TRBJ2-3, with 8 nucleotides matching TRBD2. Looked up from germline, CDR1 is MRHNA and CDR2 is SNTAGT. The CDR3 runs to 16 residues. Here the CDR3 DNA reads TGTGCCAACAGTGACTCACAGAGCGGGAGTACAGATACGCAGTATTTT. This translates into CANSDSQSGSTDTQYF.

About this clonotype itself: The junction shows a germline mismatch at one end, possibly a read error. The chain carries TRBV4-1 and TRBJ2-7, with TRBD1 matching over 7 bases. Per germline, CDR1 MGHRA and CDR2 YSYEKL. The CDR3 is made up of 16 amino acids. Here the CDR3 DNA reads TGCCCCAGCAGCCAATTCCCCCAGGGGGTTGGGGACGAGCAGTACTTC. It yields the protein CPSSQFPQGVGDEQYF.

Note on this clonotype: Likely a read error: the CDR3 ends without its conserved phenylalanine or tryptophan. This sequence joins TRBV29-1 and TRBJ1-2, with 9 positions matching TRBD1. This CDR3 region has 15 residues. The V gene end was trimmed by 6 bases and the J gene end by 7 bases; junction bases not matched to a gene: 15. Per the germline V gene, CDR1 is SQVTM and CDR2 is ANQGSEA. CDR3 bases: TGCAGCGTAGCCCCCCGCCTACAGGGGGCTTTTGGCTACACCTCC. It translates to CSVAPRLQGAFGYTS.

A remark on this clonotype: One end of the junction is discordant with germline, which a read error may explain. The rearrangement joins TRBV11-2 to TRBJ2-7, with 9 nucleotides matching TRBD2. This CDR3 has 20 residues. Germline assignment: CDR1 SGHAT and CDR2 FQNNGV. The CDR3: CASNLREGRTSGLSSYEQCF. CDR3 bases: TGTGCCAGCAACTTGAGGGAGGGGAGAACTAGCGGGCTCAGCTCCTACGAGCAGTGCTTC.

Note on this clonotype: Sequence at one end of the junction differs from germline and may be a read error. This chain joins TRBV6-1 and TRBJ2-1; 13 bases match TRBD2. Germline V gene lookup returns CDR1 MNHNS and CDR2 SASEGT. The CDR3 consists of 16 residues. The DNA for the CDR3 is TGTGCCAGAAGTGAACAGACTAGCGGGAGGACCAATAAGCAGTTCTTC. Its protein product is CARSEQTSGRTNKQFF.

On this clonotype itself: Possible read error: a much larger clone is one base away. The chain has TRBV2 and TRBJ1-5, with D possibly being TRBD1 (5 bases). Germline CDR1 and CDR2: SNHLY and FYNNEI. CDR3 length: 14 amino acids. V was pared by 6 bases and J by 2 bases, with 11 bases between. CDR3 loop: CASRDMYGNQPQHF. The CDR3 coding sequence is TGTGCCAGCAGGGACATGTATGGCAATCAGCCCCAGCATTTT.

Points on this clonotype: One end of the junction varies from germline; a read error may be responsible. The chain combines TRBV5-5 with TRBJ2-1, with D unresolved. This CDR3 spans 13 amino acids. The germline V gene has CDR1 SGHKS and CDR2 YYEKEE (reference sequence). The CDR3 here is CASSYQTGNEQFF. The CDR3 bases are TGTGCCAGTAGCTACCAAACGGGCAATGAGCAGTTCTTC.

As concerns this clonotype: A much larger clone differs from this one at a single base, so this may be a read error. The chain uses TRBV7-2 and TRBJ2-3; the D is unclear. Germline CDR1 and CDR2: SGHTA and FQGNSA. The V end lost 4 bases, the J end lost 4 bases, and 15 bases lay between the germline ends. The CDR3 totals 15 residues. The DNA for the CDR3 is TGTGCCAGCAGCTCTCCTCTACAAGAGCCAGATACGCAGTATTTT. Its translation is CASSSPLQEPDTQYF.

In its sample, this clonotype was seen once. A read error may produce the germline difference seen at one junction end. This chain joins TRBV5-6 and TRBJ2-1, with 10 bases lining up with TRBD2. The CDR3 extends over 16 amino acids. Germline CDR1 and CDR2: SGHDT and YYEEEE. The CDR3: CASSPSASGRDNERFF. CDR3 DNA: TGTGCCAGCAGCCCGTCTGCGAGCGGGAGGGACAATGAGCGGTTCTTC.

Only one count was recorded for this clonotype. This rearrangement joins TRBV20-1 to TRBJ2-5; no definite D call. Germline CDR1 DFQATT, CDR2 SNEGSKA (reference sequence). This CDR3 region has 13 residues. This chain's CDR3 is CNVSSSSGETQYF. For the CDR3, the DNA is TGCAATGTCTCCTCATCGTCCGGGGAGACCCAGTACTTC.

This clonotype was observed once. At one of its ends the junction is not consistent with the germline gene, which may arise from a read error. The gene calls are TRBV11-3 and TRBJ2-3; D remains ambiguous. Per the germline V gene, CDR1 is SGHNT and CDR2 is YENEEA. The CDR3 consists of 12 residues. CDR3 region: CASSLNGDTQYF. DNA of the CDR3: TGTGCTAGCAGCTTAAATGGAGATACGCAGTATTTT.